Listed below are T cell receptor beta chains from one sample, sequenced in a study of read filtering for tumor transcriptome and immune sequencing. TCRdb redid the calling of the reads with MiXCR, one entry per CDR3 protein. The sample records approximately 50,000 distinct CDR3 sequences, roughly 19% being singletons. Sequencing was carried out using a population of CD138-negative cells sorted from bone marrow. The receptors come from a donor aged 40 or over with multiple myeloma. The CDR3 runs from the conserved cysteine through the conserved F or W. D genes are given only for firm matches. A clone size is listed for some rows: how often the clone was seen (once, few, many), or a class if it is expanded.

>.|TRBV29-1|.|TRBJ2-3
TGCAGCGTTGAAGATCGTGGATCAAGCACAGATACGCAGTATTTT
CSVEDRGSSTDTQYF
>.|TRBV6-1|many|TRBJ2-6
TGTGCCAGCAGCCGAGGGGGGGAGGGTATGGGGGCCAACGTCCTGACTTTC
CASSRGGEGMGANVLTF
>TRBD1|TRBV4-1|few|TRBJ1-5
TGCGCCAGCAGCCACTCGACAGGGAGCAATCAGCCCCAGCATTTT
CASSHSTGSNQPQHF
>TRBD1|TRBV5-4|few|TRBJ2-5
TGTGCCAGCAGCTTCGGTTCTCCGGGACAGGGTGGGCCAGAGACCCAGTACTTC
CASSFGSPGQGGPETQYF
>.|TRBV6-8|few|TRBJ1-5
TGTGCCAGCAGTTACATAGGGAAGGGACCGAATCAGCCCCAGCATTTT
CASSYIGKGPNQPQHF
>.|TRBV28|few|TRBJ2-1
TGTGCCAGCAGTCGGACAGTACCCTTACGAAATGAGCAGTTCTTC
CASSRTVPLRNEQFF
>.|TRBV14|medium-sized|TRBJ2-1
TGTGCCAGCAGCCCCTTGGGGGTGGTCGATGAGCAGTTCTTC
CASSPLGVVDEQFF
>.|TRBV5-1|many|TRBJ2-7
TGCGCCAGCAGCTTGACTCCGGACAGTCGTGGTCACGAGCAGTACTTC
CASSLTPDSRGHEQYF
>.|TRBV5-1|many|TRBJ2-5
TGCGCCAGCAGCCTCGGCAGGGCAGAGACCCAGTACTTC
CASSLGRAETQYF
>.|TRBV28|few|TRBJ2-4
TGTGCCAGCAGCCTGGGGGATTTAGCCAAAAACATTCAGTACTTC
CASSLGDLAKNIQYF
>.|TRBV3-1|many|TRBJ1-2
TGTGCCAGCAGCCAGGGCCAGCTGGGAGGCTACACCTTC
CASSQGQLGGYTF
>.|TRBV7-9|.|TRBJ2-3
TGTGCCAGCAGCTTAGTCAGGGCCGGTCCCTGGGATACGCAGTATTTT
CASSLVRAGPWDTQYF
>TRBD1|TRBV5-6|few|TRBJ1-5
TGTGCCAGCAGCTTGGGACCCCCAGGGGGAAATCAGCCCCAGCATTTT
CASSLGPPGGNQPQHF
>.|TRBV5-1|many|TRBJ2-7
TGCGCCAGCAGCTTGTTCTGGTTGGGCGAGCAGTACTTC
CASSLFWLGEQYF
>TRBD2|TRBV11-3|few|TRBJ2-1
TGTGCCAGCAGCTTAGTAGCGGGGGGGCATCACAATGAGCAGTTCTTC
CASSLVAGGHHNEQFF
>.|TRBV24-1|many|TRBJ2-1
TGTGCCACCAGTGATCCACGGGACACGGACAATGAGCAGTTCTTC
CATSDPRDTDNEQFF
>TRBD1|TRBV9|many|TRBJ2-1
TGTGCCAGCAGCGTAGGACAGGGGAGTCAGCATGAGCAGTTCTTC
CASSVGQGSQHEQFF
>.|TRBV6-4|many|TRBJ2-7
TGTGCCCAGGAGGCTATCCACGAGCAGTACTTC
CAQEAIHEQYF
>TRBD1|TRBV12-5|many|TRBJ2-7
TGTGCTAGTGGCCCCGGGACAGGGGCACACGAGCAGTACTTC
CASGPGTGAHEQYF
>.|TRBV5-1|many|TRBJ2-2
TGCGCCAGCAGCTTGGTGAGGTCGAACACCGGGGAGCTGTTTTTT
CASSLVRSNTGELFF
>.|TRBV18|many|TRBJ2-1
TGTGCCAGCTCCACCACGGGAGTCAATGAGCAGTTCTTC
CASSTTGVNEQFF
>TRBD1|TRBV29-1|many|TRBJ2-7
TGCAGCGTTGTGTGGACAGGGTCCTACGAGCAGTACTTC
CSVVWTGSYEQYF
>.|TRBV9|many|TRBJ1-6
TGTGCCAGCAGCGGACCTCTCCAGGGGTCACCCCTCCACTTT
CASSGPLQGSPLHF